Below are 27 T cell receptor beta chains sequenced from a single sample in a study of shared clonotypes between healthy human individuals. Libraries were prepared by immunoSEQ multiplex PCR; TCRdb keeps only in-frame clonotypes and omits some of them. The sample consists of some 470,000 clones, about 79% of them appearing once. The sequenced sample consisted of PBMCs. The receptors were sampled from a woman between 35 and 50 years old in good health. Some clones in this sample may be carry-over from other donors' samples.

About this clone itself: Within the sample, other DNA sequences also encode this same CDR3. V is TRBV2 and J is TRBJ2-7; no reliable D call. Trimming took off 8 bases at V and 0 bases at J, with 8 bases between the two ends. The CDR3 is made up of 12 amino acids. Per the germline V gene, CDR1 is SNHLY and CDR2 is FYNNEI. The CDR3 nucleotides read TGTGCCAGCTCTTTCAGCTCCTACGAGCAGTACTTC. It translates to CASSFSSYEQYF.

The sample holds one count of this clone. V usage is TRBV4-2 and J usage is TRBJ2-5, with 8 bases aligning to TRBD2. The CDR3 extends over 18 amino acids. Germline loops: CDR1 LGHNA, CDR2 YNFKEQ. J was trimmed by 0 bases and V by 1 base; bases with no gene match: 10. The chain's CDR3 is CASSQGVTSGEYQETQYF. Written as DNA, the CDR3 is TGTGCCAGCAGCCAAGGGGTTACTAGCGGAGAGTACCAAGAGACCCAGTACTTC.

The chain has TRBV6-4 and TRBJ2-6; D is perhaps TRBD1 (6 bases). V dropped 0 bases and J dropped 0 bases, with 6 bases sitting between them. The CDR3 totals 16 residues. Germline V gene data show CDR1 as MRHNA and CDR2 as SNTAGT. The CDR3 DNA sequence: TGTGCCAGCAGTGACTCAGGGGGCTCTGGGGCCAACGTCCTGACTTTC. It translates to CASSDSGGSGANVLTF.

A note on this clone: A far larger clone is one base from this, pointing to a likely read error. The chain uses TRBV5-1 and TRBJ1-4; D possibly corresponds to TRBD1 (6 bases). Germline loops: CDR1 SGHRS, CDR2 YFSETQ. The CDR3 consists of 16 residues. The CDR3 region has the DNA TGCGCCAGCAGCTTGAGGACAGCAGCAACTAATGAAAAACTGCTTTTT. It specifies CASSLRTAATNEKLLF.

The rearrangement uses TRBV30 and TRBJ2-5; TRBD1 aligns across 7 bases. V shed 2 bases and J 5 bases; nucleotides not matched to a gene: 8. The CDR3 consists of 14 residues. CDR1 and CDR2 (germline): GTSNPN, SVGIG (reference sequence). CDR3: CAWSPSTGTETQYF. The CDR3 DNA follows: TGTGCCTGGAGTCCGTCGACAGGGACGGAGACCCAGTACTTC.

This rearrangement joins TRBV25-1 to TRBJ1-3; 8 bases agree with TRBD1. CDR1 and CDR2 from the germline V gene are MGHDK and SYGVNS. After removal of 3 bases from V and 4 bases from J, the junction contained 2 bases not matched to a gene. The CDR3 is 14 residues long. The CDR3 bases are TGTGCCAGCAGTGACAGGGGGCAAGGAAACACCATATATTTT. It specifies CASSDRGQGNTIYF.

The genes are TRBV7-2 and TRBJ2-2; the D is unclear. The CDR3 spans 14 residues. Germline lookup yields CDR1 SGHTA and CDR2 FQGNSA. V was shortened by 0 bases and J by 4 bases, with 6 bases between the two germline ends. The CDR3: CASSLATGTGELFF. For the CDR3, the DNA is TGTGCCAGCAGCTTAGCCACGGGCACCGGGGAGCTGTTTTTT.

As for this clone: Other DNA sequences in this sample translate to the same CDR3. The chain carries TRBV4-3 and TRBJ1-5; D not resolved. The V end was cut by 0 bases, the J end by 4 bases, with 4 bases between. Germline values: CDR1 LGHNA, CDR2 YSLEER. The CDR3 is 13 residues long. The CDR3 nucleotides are TGCGCCAGCAGCCAAGATCTTAATCAGCCCCAGCATTTT. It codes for CASSQDLNQPQHF.

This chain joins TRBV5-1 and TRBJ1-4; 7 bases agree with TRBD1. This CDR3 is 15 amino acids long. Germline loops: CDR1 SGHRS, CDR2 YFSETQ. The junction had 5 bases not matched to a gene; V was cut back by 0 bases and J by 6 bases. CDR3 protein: CASSLGDSGDEKLFF. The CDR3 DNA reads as TGCGCCAGCAGCTTGGGGGACAGTGGAGATGAAAAACTGTTTTTT.

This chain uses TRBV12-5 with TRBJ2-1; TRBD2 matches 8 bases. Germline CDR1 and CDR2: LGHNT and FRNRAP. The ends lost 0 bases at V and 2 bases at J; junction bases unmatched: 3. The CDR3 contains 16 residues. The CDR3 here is CASGLVTSGAYNEQFF. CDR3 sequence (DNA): TGTGCTAGTGGTTTGGTAACTAGCGGTGCCTACAATGAGCAGTTCTTC.

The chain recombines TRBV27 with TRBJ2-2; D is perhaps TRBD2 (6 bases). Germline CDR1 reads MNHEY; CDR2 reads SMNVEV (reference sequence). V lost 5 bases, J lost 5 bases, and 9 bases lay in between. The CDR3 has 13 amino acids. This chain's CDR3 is CASSETRTGELFF. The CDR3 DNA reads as TGTGCCAGCAGTGAGACTAGGACCGGGGAGCTGTTTTTT.

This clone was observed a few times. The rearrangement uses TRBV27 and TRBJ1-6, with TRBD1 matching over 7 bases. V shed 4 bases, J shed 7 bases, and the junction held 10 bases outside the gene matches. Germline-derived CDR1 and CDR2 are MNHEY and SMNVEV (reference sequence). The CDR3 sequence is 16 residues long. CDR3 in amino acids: CASSSSGTVINSPLHF. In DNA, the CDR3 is TGTGCCAGCAGTTCCTCCGGGACAGTCATCAATTCACCCCTCCACTTT.

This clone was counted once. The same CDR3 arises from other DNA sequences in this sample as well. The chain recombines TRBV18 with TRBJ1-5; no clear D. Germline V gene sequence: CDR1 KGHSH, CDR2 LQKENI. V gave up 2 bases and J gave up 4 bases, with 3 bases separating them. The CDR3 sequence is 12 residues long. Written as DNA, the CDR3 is TGTGCCAGCTCACCAAGGAATCAGCCCCAGCATTTT. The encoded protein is CASSPRNQPQHF.

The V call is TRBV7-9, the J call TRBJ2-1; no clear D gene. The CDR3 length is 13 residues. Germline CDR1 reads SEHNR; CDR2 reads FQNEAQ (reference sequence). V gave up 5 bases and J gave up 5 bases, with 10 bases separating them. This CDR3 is CASSQSTDNEQFF. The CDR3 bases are TGTGCCAGCAGCCAGTCAACCGACAATGAGCAGTTCTTC.

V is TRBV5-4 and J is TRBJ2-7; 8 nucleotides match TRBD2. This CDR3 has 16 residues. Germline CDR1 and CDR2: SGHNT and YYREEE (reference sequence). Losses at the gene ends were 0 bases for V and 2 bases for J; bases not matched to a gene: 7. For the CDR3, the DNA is TGTGCCAGCAGCTTGGGTGGGGCGGGAGGTACCTACGAGCAGTACTTC. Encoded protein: CASSLGGAGGTYEQYF.

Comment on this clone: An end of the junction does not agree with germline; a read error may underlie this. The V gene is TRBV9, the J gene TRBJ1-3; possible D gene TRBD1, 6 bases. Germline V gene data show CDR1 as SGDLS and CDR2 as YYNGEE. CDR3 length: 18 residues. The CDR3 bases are TGTGCCAGCAGCGTAGCCTCAGGGCGGGGGGCCTCTGAAAACACCATATATTTT. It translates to CASSVASGRGASENTIYF.

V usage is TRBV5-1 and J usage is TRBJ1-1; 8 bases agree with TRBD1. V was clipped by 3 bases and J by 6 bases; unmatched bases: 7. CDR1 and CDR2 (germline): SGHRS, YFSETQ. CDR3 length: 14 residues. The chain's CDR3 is CASSSGDRWAEAFF. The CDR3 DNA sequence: TGCGCCAGCAGCTCGGGGGACAGGTGGGCTGAAGCTTTCTTT.

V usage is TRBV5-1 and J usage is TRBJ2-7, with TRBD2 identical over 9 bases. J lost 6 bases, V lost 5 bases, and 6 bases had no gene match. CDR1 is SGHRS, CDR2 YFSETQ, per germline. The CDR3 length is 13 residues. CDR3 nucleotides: TGCGCCAGCAGGGTTAGCGGGAGTCTCGAGCAGTACTTC. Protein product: CASRVSGSLEQYF.

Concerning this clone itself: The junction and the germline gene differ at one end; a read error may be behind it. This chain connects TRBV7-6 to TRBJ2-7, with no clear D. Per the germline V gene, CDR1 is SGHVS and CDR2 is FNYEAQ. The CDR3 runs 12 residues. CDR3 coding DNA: TGTGCCAGCAGTTTAGAGGACTACGAGCAGTACTTC. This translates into CASSLEDYEQYF. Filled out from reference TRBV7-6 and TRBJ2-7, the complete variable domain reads GAGVSQSPRYKVTKRGQDVALRCDPISGHVSLYWYRQALGQGPEFLTYFNYEAQQDKSGLPNDRFSAERPEGSISTLTIQRTEQRDSAMYRCASSLEDYEQYFGPGTRLTVT.

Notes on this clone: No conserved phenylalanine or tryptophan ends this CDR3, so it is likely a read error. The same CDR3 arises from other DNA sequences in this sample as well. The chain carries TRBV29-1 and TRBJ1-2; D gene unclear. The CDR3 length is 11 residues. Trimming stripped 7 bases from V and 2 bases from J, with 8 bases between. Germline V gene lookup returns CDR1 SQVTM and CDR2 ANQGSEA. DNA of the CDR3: TGCAGCGAGTCCTCGAACTATGGCTACACCCTC. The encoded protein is CSESSNYGYTL.

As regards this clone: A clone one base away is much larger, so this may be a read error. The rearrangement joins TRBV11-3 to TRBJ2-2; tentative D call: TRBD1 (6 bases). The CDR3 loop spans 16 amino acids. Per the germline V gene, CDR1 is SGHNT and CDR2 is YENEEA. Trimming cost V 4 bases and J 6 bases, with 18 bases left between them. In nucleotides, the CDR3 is TGTGCCAGCAGCTCGAACCACAGGGCCCGGGCCGGGGAGCTGTTTTTT. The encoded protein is CASSSNHRARAGELFF.

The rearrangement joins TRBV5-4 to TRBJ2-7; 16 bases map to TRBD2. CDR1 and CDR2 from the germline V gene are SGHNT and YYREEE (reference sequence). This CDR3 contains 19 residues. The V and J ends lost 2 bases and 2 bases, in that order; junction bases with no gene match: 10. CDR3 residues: CASSLGSGTSGRDTYEQYF. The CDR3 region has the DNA TGTGCCAGCAGCTTAGGATCCGGGACTAGCGGGAGGGATACCTACGAGCAGTACTTC.

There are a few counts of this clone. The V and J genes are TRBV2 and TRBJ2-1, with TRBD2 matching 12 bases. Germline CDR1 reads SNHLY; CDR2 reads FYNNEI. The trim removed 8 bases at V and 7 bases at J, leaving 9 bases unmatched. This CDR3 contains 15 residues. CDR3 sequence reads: CASRRLAGVGNEQFF. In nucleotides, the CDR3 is TGTGCCAGCCGAAGACTAGCGGGAGTTGGGAATGAGCAGTTCTTC. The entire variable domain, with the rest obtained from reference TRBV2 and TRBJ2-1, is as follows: EPEVTQTPSHQVTQMGQEVILRCVPISNHLYFYWYRQILGQKVEFLVSFYNNEISEKSEIFDDQFSVERPDGSNFTLKIRSTKLEDSAMYFCASRRLAGVGNEQFFGPGTRLTVL.

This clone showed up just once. DNA for the CDR3: TGTGCCAGCACTACGGCTAGCGGGAGGCCCGGGGAGCTGTTTTTT. Amino acids: CASTTASGRPGELFF. The V gene is TRBV27, the J gene TRBJ2-2, with 11 bases matching TRBD2. Per the germline V gene, CDR1 is MNHEY and CDR2 is SMNVEV (reference sequence). This CDR3 comprises 15 residues. V trimming: 7 bases; J trimming: 6 bases; junction bases outside the gene matches: 7.

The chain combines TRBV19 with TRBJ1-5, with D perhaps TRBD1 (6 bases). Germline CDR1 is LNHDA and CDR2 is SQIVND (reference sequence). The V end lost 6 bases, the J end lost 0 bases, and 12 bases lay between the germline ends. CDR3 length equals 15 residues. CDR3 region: CASRSQGNSNQPQHF. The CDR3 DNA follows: TGTGCCAGTAGATCACAGGGTAATAGCAATCAGCCCCAGCATTTT.

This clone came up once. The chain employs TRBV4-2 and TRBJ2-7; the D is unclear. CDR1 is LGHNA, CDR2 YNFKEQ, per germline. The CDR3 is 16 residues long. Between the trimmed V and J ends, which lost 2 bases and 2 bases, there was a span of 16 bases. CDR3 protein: CASSQSPTEVTYEQYF. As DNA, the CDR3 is TGTGCCAGCAGCCAATCACCAACCGAAGTCACCTACGAGCAGTACTTC.

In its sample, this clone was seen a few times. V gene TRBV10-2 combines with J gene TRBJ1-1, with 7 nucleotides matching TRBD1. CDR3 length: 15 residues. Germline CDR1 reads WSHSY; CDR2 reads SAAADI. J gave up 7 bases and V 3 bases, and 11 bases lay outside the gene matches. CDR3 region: CASSEGGKGMGEAFF. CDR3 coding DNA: TGCGCCAGCAGTGAAGGGGGCAAAGGGATGGGTGAAGCTTTCTTT.